What follows describes a single T cell receptor beta chain. The data were taken from a study of blood T cells in healthy people across ages. It was with a sample-barcoded 5' primer and a J-beta primer mix that a second PCR of roughly 7 to 12 cycles was run. TCRdb reanalysed the 5' RACE reads using MiXCR and keeps one entry per CDR3 protein. Among over 1,500,000 distinct CDR3 sequences listed, around 48% were seen once. Specimen: blood. The sequence was collected from a woman aged 40-49 years in good health.

CDR3: CASSGTSIGGGEQFF. DNA of the CDR3: TGTGCCAGCAGTGGGACTAGCATAGGGGGGGGTGAGCAGTTCTTC. The chain is built from TRBV6-1 and TRBJ2-1; 8 nucleotides line up with TRBD2. The junction had 11 bases not matched to a gene; V was cut back by 4 bases and J by 9 bases. The CDR3 runs 15 residues. Germline values: CDR1 MNHNS, CDR2 SASEGT.